Following are 24 T cell receptor beta chains from one sample sequenced in a study of beta chain features in type 1 diabetes. Every isolated RNA sample was fully reverse transcribed, so sequencing captured expressed TCRB transcripts. Data came from immunoSEQ multiplex PCR; TCRdb stores just in-frame clones and leaves some out. Of over 350,000 clones in the sample, roughly 16% were seen once. What was sequenced was naive CD4+ T cells from blood. The receptors were gathered from a woman between 18 and 29 years old in good health.

The chain links TRBV15 to TRBJ1-1; no definite D call. The CDR3 has 14 residues. CDR1 is LNHNV and CDR2 is YYDKDF in the germline V gene (reference sequence). The germline V and J ends were trimmed by 3 bases and 4 bases, with 12 bases remaining between them. CDR3 coding DNA: TGTGCCACCAGCAGGACTCCTTTGAGCACTGAAGCTTTCTTT. This encodes CATSRTPLSTEAFF. The full variable domain, completed using reference TRBV15 and TRBJ1-1, is DAMVIQNPRYQVTQFGKPVTLSCSQTLNHNVMYWYQQKSSQAPKLLFHYYDKDFNNEADTPDNFQSRRPNTSFCFLDIRSPGLGDTAMYLCATSRTPLSTEAFFGQGTRLTVV.

This clone was seen a handful of times. J is TRBJ2-1 and V is TRBV25-1; 15 nucleotides line up with TRBD2. The CDR3 has 15 amino acids. V lost 8 bases and J lost 4; bases outside the gene matches: 3. The germline gives CDR1 MGHDK, CDR2 SYGVNS. The CDR3 here is CASDGLAGGYNEQFF. CDR3 bases: TGTGCCAGCGACGGACTAGCGGGAGGGTACAATGAGCAGTTCTTC.

The J gene is TRBJ1-1, the V gene TRBV6-1; 9 bases are shared with TRBD1. The CDR3 loop spans 15 amino acids. CDR1 is MNHNS, CDR2 SASEGT, per germline. V was pared by 3 bases and J by 1 base, with 3 bases of the junction left unmatched. CDR3 sequence reads: CASSDGTGSNTEAFF. CDR3 DNA: TGTGCCAGCAGTGACGGGACAGGGTCGAACACTGAAGCTTTCTTT.

The CDR3 coding sequence is TGTGCCAGCAGCTCTCAAAGGTCAGCGGGAGTAAATAGGCAGTTCTTC. It codes for CASSSQRSAGVNRQFF. The chain is built from TRBV7-2 and TRBJ2-1, with 8 bases matching TRBD2. The CDR3 is made up of 16 amino acids. Germline V gene lookup returns CDR1 SGHTA and CDR2 FQGNSA. V gave up 4 bases and J gave up 12 bases; unmatched junction bases: 17.

In its sample, this clone was seen a few times. The chain is built from TRBV19 and TRBJ1-2; 9 nucleotides match TRBD1. J was trimmed by 5 bases and V by 6 bases; bases with no gene match: 10. In germline, CDR1 is LNHDA, CDR2 SQIVND (reference sequence). The length of the CDR3 is 15 residues. CDR3 coding DNA: TGTGCCAGTAGCGCCTACAGGGGGCAAACGTATGGCTACACCTTC. Its translation is CASSAYRGQTYGYTF.

This clone was seen only a few times. The J gene is TRBJ2-1, the V gene TRBV9, with TRBD2 matching 9 bases. Germline V gene sequence: CDR1 SGDLS, CDR2 YYNGEE. The CDR3 totals 17 residues. Trimming took 4 bases from V and 0 from J; bases not matched to a gene: 8. The CDR3 coding sequence is TGTGCCAGCAGCTTTAGGACTAGCGCCCTCTCCTACAATGAGCAGTTCTTC. Translating it yields CASSFRTSALSYNEQFF. Based on the CDR3 plus reference TRBV9 and TRBJ2-1, the full variable domain is DSGVTQTPKHLITATGQRVTLRCSPRSGDLSVYWYQQSLDQGLQFLIQYYNGEERAKGNILERFSAQQFPDLHSELNLSSLELGDSALYFCASSFRTSALSYNEQFFGPGTRLTVL.

The CDR3 region has the DNA TGTGCCTGGACCCGGAGGGGGGGTAGGATTGAGCAGTTCTTC. The encoded protein is CAWTRRGGRIEQFF. The chain recombines TRBV30 with TRBJ2-1, with a weak D call TRBD2 (7 bases). Germline-derived CDR1 and CDR2 are GTSNPN and SVGIG (reference sequence). V was shortened by 4 bases and J by 9 bases, with 19 bases between the two germline ends. The CDR3 sequence is 14 residues long.

The chain couples TRBV9 to TRBJ2-1; D call uncertain. The CDR3 loop spans 12 amino acids. Looked up from germline, CDR1 is SGDLS and CDR2 is YYNGEE. V dropped 4 bases and J dropped 11 bases, with 13 bases sitting between them. DNA of the CDR3: TGTGCCAGCAGCATGGAGACCGAGAAGCAGTTCTTC. The encoded protein is CASSMETEKQFF.

This rearrangement joins TRBV11-2 to TRBJ2-1, with TRBD2 identical over 8 bases. This CDR3 is 14 amino acids long. The germline V gene encodes CDR1 SGHAT and CDR2 FQNNGV. Germline trimming cut 4 bases from V and 4 bases from J; bases unmatched to any gene: 3. CDR3 nucleotide sequence: TGTGCCAGCAGCTCGGGAGGGCAGTACAATGAGCAGTTCTTC. Residues: CASSSGGQYNEQFF.

This chain joins TRBV25-1 and TRBJ2-2; TRBD2 might be the D (6 bases). The length of the CDR3 is 14 residues. Germline CDR1 reads MGHDK; CDR2 reads SYGVNS. V lost 6 bases, J lost 4 bases, and 12 bases lay in between. This CDR3 reads CASRRIGSTGELFF. CDR3 nucleotide sequence: TGTGCCAGCAGAAGGATCGGGAGCACCGGGGAGCTGTTTTTT. Together with reference TRBV25-1 and TRBJ2-2, the CDR3 gives the full variable domain: EADIYQTPRYLVIGTGKKITLECSQTMGHDKMYWYQQDPGMELHLIHYSYGVNSTEKGDLSSESTVSRIRTEHFPLTLESARPSHTSQYLCASRRIGSTGELFFGEGSRLTVL.

This clone was seen a handful of times. V is TRBV30 and J is TRBJ2-1, with D perhaps TRBD2 (5 bases). With 5 bases removed from V and 0 bases from J, the gap between germline ends came to 14 bases. CDR3 length equals 15 residues. Germline V CDR1 and CDR2: GTSNPN, SVGIG (reference sequence). The DNA of the CDR3 is TGTGCCTGGGGGCTAGCTTTAAGCTCCTACAATGAGCAGTTCTTC. It yields the protein CAWGLALSSYNEQFF. The full variable domain, in which reference TRBV30 and TRBJ2-1 provide the parts outside the CDR3, is SQTIHQWPATLVQPVGSPLSLECTVEGTSNPNLYWYRQAAGRGLQLLFYSVGIGQISSEVPQNLSASRPQDRQFILSSKKLLLSDSGFYLCAWGLALSSYNEQFFGPGTRLTVL.

On this clone: In the same sample, other DNA sequences code for this CDR3. The chain couples TRBV21-1 to TRBJ2-1; the table's D call TRBD2 went unverified against the DNA. TRBV21-1 is reported as a pseudogene. CDR3 size: 16 residues. The CDR3 protein is CASSKAGTSGDNEQFF. DNA of the CDR3: TGTGCCAGCAGCAAAGCGGGGACTAGCGGAGACAATGAGCAGTTCTTC.

Details on this clone: In the same sample, other DNA sequences code for this CDR3. The chain has TRBV29-1 and TRBJ1-5; 8 bases match TRBD1. The junction had 4 bases not matched to a gene; V was cut back by 6 bases and J by 0 bases. This CDR3 spans 14 amino acids. Germline V gene lookup returns CDR1 SQVTM and CDR2 ANQGSEA. CDR3 sequence: CSVGTGYSNQPQHF. CDR3 nucleotide sequence: TGCAGCGTAGGGACAGGTTATAGCAATCAGCCCCAGCATTTT.

The V gene is TRBV28, the J gene TRBJ1-2; weak D call: TRBD1 (5 bases). The V gene's germline CDR1 is MDHEN and CDR2 SYDVKM. The CDR3 extends over 13 amino acids. The ends were cut back, 6 bases at V and 4 bases at J, with 12 bases in the middle. Here the CDR3 DNA reads TGTGCCAGCAGACTACAGGAGCCCTATGGCTACACCTTC. Its translation is CASRLQEPYGYTF.

This clone was detected a few times. This chain connects TRBV5-4 to TRBJ1-3; no definite D call. Deletions cut 2 bases from V and 4 bases from J, with 10 bases between. This CDR3 spans 14 amino acids. Per germline, CDR1 SGHNT and CDR2 YYREEE (reference sequence). The CDR3 DNA reads TGTGCCAGCAGCTTAATGGAGCAAGGAAACACCATATATTTT. This codes for CASSLMEQGNTIYF. Supplemented by reference TRBV5-4 and TRBJ1-3, the full variable domain reads ETGVTQSPTHLIKTRGQQVTLRCSSQSGHNTVSWYQQALGQGPQFIFQYYREEENGRGNFPPRFSGLQFPNYSSELNVNALELDDSALYLCASSLMEQGNTIYFGEGSWLTVV.

This chain links TRBV30 with TRBJ1-1, with 10 bases fitting TRBD1. The CDR3 is made up of 13 amino acids. The germline CDR1 and CDR2 sequences are GTSNPN and SVGIG (reference sequence). The trim removed 5 bases at V and 6 bases at J, leaving 6 bases unmatched. The CDR3 is CAWAGQGKAEAFF. The CDR3 coding sequence is TGTGCCTGGGCGGGACAGGGGAAGGCTGAAGCTTTCTTT.

The chain is built from TRBV4-1 and TRBJ2-5, with 10 bases aligning to TRBD2. This CDR3 comprises 19 residues. Germline CDR1 MGHRA, CDR2 YSYEKL. V shed 4 bases, J shed 1 base, and the junction held 15 bases outside the gene matches. The CDR3 region is CASSPLVVGLARGQETQYF. As DNA, the CDR3 is TGCGCCAGCAGCCCCCTAGTTGTGGGACTAGCGCGGGGCCAAGAGACCCAGTACTTC.

The CDR3 nucleotides are TGTGCCAGCAGTCCAACGACAGGGGGATACACTGAAGCTTTCTTT. It codes for CASSPTTGGYTEAFF. J is TRBJ1-1 and V is TRBV27; 9 bases line up with TRBD1. The CDR3 consists of 15 residues. Germline V gene data show CDR1 as MNHEY and CDR2 as SMNVEV (reference sequence). Trimming removed 5 bases from V and 3 bases from J; junction bases left unmatched: 7.

The chain employs TRBV5-1 and TRBJ2-3; 7 bases are a match to TRBD2. The CDR3 spans 12 residues. Trimming removed 4 bases from V and 6 bases from J; junction bases left unmatched: 2. Germline loops: CDR1 SGHRS, CDR2 YFSETQ. The chain's CDR3 is CASSRSGDTQYF. The CDR3 DNA is TGCGCCAGCAGCCGTAGCGGGGATACGCAGTATTTT.

This clone has a handful of counts. This sequence joins TRBV30 and TRBJ1-4; D is unclear. The CDR3 length is 11 residues. Germline V gives CDR1 GTSNPN, CDR2 SVGIG (reference sequence). The ends were cut back, 0 bases at V and 8 bases at J, with 4 bases in the middle. CDR3 loop: CAWSVSEKLFF. The CDR3 DNA reads TGTGCCTGGAGTGTATCGGAAAAACTGTTTTTT. Full variable domain (rest looked up from reference TRBV30 and TRBJ1-4): SQTIHQWPATLVQPVGSPLSLECTVEGTSNPNLYWYRQAAGRGLQLLFYSVGIGQISSEVPQNLSASRPQDRQFILSSKKLLLSDSGFYLCAWSVSEKLFFGSGTQLSVL.

V and J are TRBV30 and TRBJ1-2, with TRBD1 as a possible D gene (5 bases). The CDR3 consists of 13 residues. The germline gives CDR1 GTSNPN, CDR2 SVGIG (reference sequence). The V end was cut by 0 bases, the J end by 4 bases, with 9 bases between. The CDR3 sequence: CAWSVGQGYGYTF. CDR3 DNA sequence: TGTGCCTGGAGTGTAGGCCAGGGCTATGGCTACACCTTC.

This chain joins TRBV30 and TRBJ2-7, with D maybe TRBD1 (5 bases). Germline CDR1 reads GTSNPN; CDR2 reads SVGIG (reference sequence). V was clipped by 1 base and J by 6 bases, with 16 bases between them. The CDR3 is made up of 14 amino acids. Here the CDR3 reads CAWSEQAIAREQYF. Here the CDR3 DNA reads TGTGCCTGGAGTGAACAGGCGATCGCTCGCGAGCAGTACTTC.

The CDR3 protein is CASSHWGQGSYGYTF. In DNA, the CDR3 is TGTGCCAGCAGTCATTGGGGACAGGGTTCCTATGGCTACACCTTC. The chain couples TRBV5-4 to TRBJ1-2; TRBD1 matches 9 bases. V dropped 5 bases and J dropped 4; count of bases not matched to a gene: 9. This CDR3 comprises 15 residues. CDR1 SGHNT and CDR2 YYREEE come from the germline V gene (reference sequence).

With respect to this clone: Other DNA sequences from this sample encode an identical CDR3 as well. The chain couples TRBV9 to TRBJ1-5; no clear D gene. The germline CDR1 and CDR2 sequences are SGDLS and YYNGEE. The CDR3 contains 14 residues. The V and J ends lost 0 bases and 2 bases respectively, with 6 bases between them. The CDR3 here is CASSVDGGNQPQHF. For the CDR3, the DNA is TGTGCCAGCAGCGTAGACGGGGGCAATCAGCCCCAGCATTTT.